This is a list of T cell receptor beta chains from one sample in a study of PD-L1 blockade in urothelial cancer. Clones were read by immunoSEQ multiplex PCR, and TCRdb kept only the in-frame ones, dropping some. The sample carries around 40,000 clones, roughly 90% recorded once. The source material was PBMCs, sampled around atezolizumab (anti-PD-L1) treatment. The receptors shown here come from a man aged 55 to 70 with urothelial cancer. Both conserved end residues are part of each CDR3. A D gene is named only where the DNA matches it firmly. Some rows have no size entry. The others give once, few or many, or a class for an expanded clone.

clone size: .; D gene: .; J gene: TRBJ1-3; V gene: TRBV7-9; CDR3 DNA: TGTGCCAGCAGCTTAGGAGGCACCATATATTTT; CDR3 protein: CASSLGGTIYF
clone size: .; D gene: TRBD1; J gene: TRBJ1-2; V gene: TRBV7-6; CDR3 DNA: TGTGCCAGCAGCCTAGGGACAGGGTTTGGCTACACCTTC; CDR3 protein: CASSLGTGFGYTF
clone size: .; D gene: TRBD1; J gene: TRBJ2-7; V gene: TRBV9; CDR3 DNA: TGTGCCAGCAGCCCCCGTACGGGACAGGTCCTCTACGAGCAGTACTTC; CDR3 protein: CASSPRTGQVLYEQYF
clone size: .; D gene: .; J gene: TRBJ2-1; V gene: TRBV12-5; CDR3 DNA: TGTGCTAGTGGTTCCCTCGATGAGCAGTTCTTC; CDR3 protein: CASGSLDEQFF
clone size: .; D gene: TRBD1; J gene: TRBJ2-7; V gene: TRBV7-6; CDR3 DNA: TGTGCCAGCAGCTTATCCACCGGGACAGGGGCTTCCTACGAGCAGTACTTC; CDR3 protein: CASSLSTGTGASYEQYF
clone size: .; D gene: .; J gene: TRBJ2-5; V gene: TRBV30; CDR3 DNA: TGTGCCTGGACCGGACAGGAGACCCAGTACTTC; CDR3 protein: CAWTGQETQYF
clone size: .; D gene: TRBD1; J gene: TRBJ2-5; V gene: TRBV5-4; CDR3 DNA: TGTGCCAGCAGCTCGGGACAGGGGGCGGGAGAGACCCAGTACTTC; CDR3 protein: CASSSGQGAGETQYF
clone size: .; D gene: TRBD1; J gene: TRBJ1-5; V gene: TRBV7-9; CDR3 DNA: TGTGCCAGCAGCCGCACAGGGGGGGAAAATCAGCCCCAGCATTTT; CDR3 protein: CASSRTGGENQPQHF
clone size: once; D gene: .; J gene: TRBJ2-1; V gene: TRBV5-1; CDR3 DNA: TGCGCCAGCAGTATGCCCCACAGCAATGAGCAGTTCTTC; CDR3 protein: CASSMPHSNEQFF
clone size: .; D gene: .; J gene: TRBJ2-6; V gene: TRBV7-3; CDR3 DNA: TGTGCCAGCAGCCCCCACGGGACACGTAACTCTGGGGCCAACGTCCTGACTTTC; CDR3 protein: CASSPHGTRNSGANVLTF
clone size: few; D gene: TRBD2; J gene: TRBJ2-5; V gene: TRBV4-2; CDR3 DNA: TGTGCCAGCAGCCAATCTAGCGGGGGTGTTGGGACCCAGTACTTC; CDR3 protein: CASSQSSGGVGTQYF
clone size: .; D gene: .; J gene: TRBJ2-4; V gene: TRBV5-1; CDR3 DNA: TGCGCCAGTAGCGAACAGGCTTCTCCCGCAAGCATTCAGTACTTC; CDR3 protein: CASSEQASPASIQYF
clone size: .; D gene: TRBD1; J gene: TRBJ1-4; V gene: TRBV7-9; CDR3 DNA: TGTGCCAGCAGCTCAGACAGGGGTTTGAACGAAAAACTGTTTTTT; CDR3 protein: CASSSDRGLNEKLFF
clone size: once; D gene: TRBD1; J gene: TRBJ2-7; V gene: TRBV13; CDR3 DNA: TGTGCCAGCAGCTTAGCCTGGGACAGGGGGAACGAGCAGTACTTC; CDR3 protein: CASSLAWDRGNEQYF
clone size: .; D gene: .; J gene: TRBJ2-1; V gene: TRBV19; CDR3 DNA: TGTGCCAGTAGTATCGCGCTAGCTGAATATGAGCAGTTCTTC; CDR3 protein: CASSIALAEYEQFF
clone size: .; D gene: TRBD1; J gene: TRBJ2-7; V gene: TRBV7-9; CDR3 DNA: TGTGCCAGCAGCTTAGGTAGGGACAGCTGGAACTTC; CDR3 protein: CASSLGRDSWNF
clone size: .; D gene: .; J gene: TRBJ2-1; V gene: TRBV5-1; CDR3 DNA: TGCGCCAGCAGTCCAACAGGGTTCAGCTCCTACAATGAGCAGTTCTTC; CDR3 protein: CASSPTGFSSYNEQFF
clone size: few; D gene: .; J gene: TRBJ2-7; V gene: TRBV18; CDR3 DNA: TGTGCCAGCTCACGGAGGGGTGCCTACGAGCAGTACTTC; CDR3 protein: CASSRRGAYEQYF
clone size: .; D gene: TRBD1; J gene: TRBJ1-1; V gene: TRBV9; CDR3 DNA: TGTGCCAGCAGCTTAGGGACAGGGGATTTAACTTTCTTT; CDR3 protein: CASSLGTGDLTFF
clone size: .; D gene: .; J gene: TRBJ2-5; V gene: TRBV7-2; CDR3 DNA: TGTGCCAGCAGCGCGAGACAGACGCGAAGTTCGGCCCAGTACTTC; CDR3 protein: CASSARQTRSSAQYF
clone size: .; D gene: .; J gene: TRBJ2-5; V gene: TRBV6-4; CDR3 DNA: TGTGCCAGCAGTGAGCGGGCATCAGAGACCCAGTACTTC; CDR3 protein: CASSERASETQYF
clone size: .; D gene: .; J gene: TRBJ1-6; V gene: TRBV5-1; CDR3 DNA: TGCGCCAGCAGGGAAACGACAGGTCTTTCCTCACCCCTCCACTTT; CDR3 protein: CASRETTGLSSPLHF
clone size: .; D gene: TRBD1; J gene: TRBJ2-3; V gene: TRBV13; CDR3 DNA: TGTGCCAGCAGCCCGGACAGGGGGCGCACAGATACGCAGTATTTT; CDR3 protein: CASSPDRGRTDTQYF
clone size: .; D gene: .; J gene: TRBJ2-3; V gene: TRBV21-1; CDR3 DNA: TGTGCCAGCAGCAAAGCCAGGGGGCTGGTAAATACGCAGTATTTT; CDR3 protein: CASSKARGLVNTQYF
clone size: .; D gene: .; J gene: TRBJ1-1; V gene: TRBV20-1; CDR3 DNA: TGCAGTGCCAGGATGAACACTGAAGCTTTCTTT; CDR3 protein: CSARMNTEAFF
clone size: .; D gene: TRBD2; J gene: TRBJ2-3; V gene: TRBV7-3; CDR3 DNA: TGTGCCAGCAGCTCCCTAGCGGGAGGTACAGATACGCAGTATTTT; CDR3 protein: CASSSLAGGTDTQYF
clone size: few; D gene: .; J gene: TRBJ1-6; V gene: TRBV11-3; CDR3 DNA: TGTGCCAGCAGCTTAGATGTGGGGAGCAGGTCACCCCTCCACTTT; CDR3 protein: CASSLDVGSRSPLHF
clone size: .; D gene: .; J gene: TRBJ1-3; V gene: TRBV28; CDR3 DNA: TGTGCCAGCAGTGCCGGACAGCTCTCTGGAAACACCATATATTTT; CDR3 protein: CASSAGQLSGNTIYF
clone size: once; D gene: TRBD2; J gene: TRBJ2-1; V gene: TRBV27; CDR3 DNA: TGTGCCAGCACCTCCGGCGGGGGCTACAATGAGCAGTTCTTC; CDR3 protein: CASTSGGGYNEQFF
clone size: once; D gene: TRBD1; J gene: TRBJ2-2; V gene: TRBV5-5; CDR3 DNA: TGTGCCAGCAGCTTACAGGGGGACACCGGGGAGCTGTTTTTT; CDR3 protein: CASSLQGDTGELFF
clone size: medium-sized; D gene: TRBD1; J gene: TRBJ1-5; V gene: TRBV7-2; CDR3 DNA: TGTGCCAGCAGCTTCAGGGGGCGGCAGCCCCAGCATTTT; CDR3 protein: CASSFRGRQPQHF
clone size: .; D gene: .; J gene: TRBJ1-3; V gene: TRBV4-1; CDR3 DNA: TGCGCCAGCAGTCGCCCCTGGGGGGGTGCCTCTCCGACCATATATTTT; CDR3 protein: CASSRPWGGASPTIYF
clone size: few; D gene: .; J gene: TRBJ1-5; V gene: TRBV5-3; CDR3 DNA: TGTGCCAGAAGCCCCGGATCTAGTATAGAGCAGTGTCAGCCCCAGCATTTT; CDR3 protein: CARSPGSSIEQCQPQHF
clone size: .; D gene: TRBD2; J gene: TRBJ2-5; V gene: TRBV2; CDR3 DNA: TGTGCCAGCAGTGATAGCGGGAGGGGGGAGACCCAGTACTTC; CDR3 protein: CASSDSGRGETQYF
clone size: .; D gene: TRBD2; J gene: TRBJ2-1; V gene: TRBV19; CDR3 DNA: TGTGCCAGTAGGGAACTAGCGGGGGAGGGGAATGAGCAGTTCTTC; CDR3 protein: CASRELAGEGNEQFF
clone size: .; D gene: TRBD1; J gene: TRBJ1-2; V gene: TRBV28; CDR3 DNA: TGTGCCAGCAAGTTCGCGGACAGGCCTTATGGCTACACCTTC; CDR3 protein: CASKFADRPYGYTF
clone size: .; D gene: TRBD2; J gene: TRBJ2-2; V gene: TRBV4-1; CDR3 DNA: TGCGCCAGCAGCCCCGCAGCGGGATCGAACACCGGGGAGCTGTTTTTT; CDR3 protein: CASSPAAGSNTGELFF
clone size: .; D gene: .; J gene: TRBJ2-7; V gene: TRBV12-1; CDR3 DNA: TGTGCCAGCAGCTGCCCCGGGACAGGGTACTACGAGCAGTACTTC; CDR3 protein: CASSCPGTGYYEQYF
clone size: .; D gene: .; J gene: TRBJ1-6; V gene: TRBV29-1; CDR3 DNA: TGCAGCGTTGGAGGGGGTAATTCACCCCTCCACTTT; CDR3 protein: CSVGGGNSPLHF
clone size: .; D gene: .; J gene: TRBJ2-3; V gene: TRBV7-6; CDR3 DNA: TGTGCCAGCAGCTTAGCGTTTGCGGGTGGCACAGATACGCAGTATTTT; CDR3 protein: CASSLAFAGGTDTQYF
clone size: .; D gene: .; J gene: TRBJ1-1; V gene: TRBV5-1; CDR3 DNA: TGCGCCAGCAGCTTGGTCAGGGGGAACACTGAAGCTTTCTTT; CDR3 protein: CASSLVRGNTEAFF
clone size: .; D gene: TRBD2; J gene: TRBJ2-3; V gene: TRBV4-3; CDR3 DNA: TGCGCCAGCAGCCAAGTTATAGCGGGGGGGCGAACAGATACGCAGTATTTT; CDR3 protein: CASSQVIAGGRTDTQYF
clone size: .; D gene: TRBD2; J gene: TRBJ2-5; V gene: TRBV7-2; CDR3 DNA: TGTGCCATCCCCTCGGGAGGACGGACCCAGTACTTC; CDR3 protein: CAIPSGGRTQYF
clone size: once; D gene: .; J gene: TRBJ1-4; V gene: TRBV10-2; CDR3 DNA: TGCGCCAGCAGTCGGACGGGTGAGGGCGAAAAACTGTTTTTT; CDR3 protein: CASSRTGEGEKLFF
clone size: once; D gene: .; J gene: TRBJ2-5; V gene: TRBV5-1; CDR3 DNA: TGCGCCAGCAGACGGACAGAAGAGACCCAGTACTTC; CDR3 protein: CASRRTEETQYF
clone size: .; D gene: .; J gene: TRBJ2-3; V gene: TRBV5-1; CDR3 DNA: TGCGCCAGCAGCTCGGGGGACAGCACAGATACGCAGTATTTT; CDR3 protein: CASSSGDSTDTQYF
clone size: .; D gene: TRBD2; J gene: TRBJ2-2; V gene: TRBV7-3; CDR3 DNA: TGTGCCAGCAGCCAGATAGCGGGGGGGCCCGGGGAGCTGTTTTTT; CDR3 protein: CASSQIAGGPGELFF
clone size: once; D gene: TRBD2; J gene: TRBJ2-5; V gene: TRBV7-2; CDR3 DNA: TGTGCCAGCAGCTTCGGGGGGGGGACCCAGTACTTC; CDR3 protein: CASSFGGGTQYF
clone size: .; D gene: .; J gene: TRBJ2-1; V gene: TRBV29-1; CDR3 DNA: TGCAGCGTTGCACTAGCTTTGGGAGAGCAGTTCTTC; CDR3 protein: CSVALALGEQFF
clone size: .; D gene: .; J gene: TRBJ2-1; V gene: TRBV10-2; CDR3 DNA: TGCGCCAGCAGAATAAGGGGCGATGAGCAGTTCTTC; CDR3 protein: CASRIRGDEQFF
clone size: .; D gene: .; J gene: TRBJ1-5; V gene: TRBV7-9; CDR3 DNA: TGTGCCAGCAGCTTATCCGCCGGTAATCAGCCCCAGCATTTT; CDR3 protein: CASSLSAGNQPQHF
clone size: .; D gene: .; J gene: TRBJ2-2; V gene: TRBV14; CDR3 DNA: TGTGCCAGCCCCCCCGGGTTTACCACCGGGGAGCTGTTTTTT; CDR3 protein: CASPPGFTTGELFF
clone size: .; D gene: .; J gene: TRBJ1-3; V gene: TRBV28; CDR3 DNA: TGTGCCAGTTTACTTACTCGGGGGGGGCCGGGAAACACCATATATTTT; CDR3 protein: CASLLTRGGPGNTIYF
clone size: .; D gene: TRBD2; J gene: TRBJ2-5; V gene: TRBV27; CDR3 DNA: TGTGCCAGCAGTTTACGGGCTAGCGGGAGGGCCGAAGAGACCCAGTACTTC; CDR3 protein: CASSLRASGRAEETQYF
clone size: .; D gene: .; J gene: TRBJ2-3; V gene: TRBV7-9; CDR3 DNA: TGTGCCAGCAGTCTAGGGGCAGATACGCAGTATTTT; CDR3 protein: CASSLGADTQYF
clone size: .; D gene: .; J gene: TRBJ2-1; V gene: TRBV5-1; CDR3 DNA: TGCGCCAGCAGCCGTCAGGGGCCTTACAATGAGCAGTTCTTC; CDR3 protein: CASSRQGPYNEQFF
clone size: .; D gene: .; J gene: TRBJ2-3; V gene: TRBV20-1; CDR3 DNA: TGCAGTGCTAGCGGAGCTACGCAGTATTTT; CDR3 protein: CSASGATQYF
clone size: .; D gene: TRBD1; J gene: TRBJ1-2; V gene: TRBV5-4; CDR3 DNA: TGTGCCAGCAGCTCTCTTTGGGGACAGGGGACCTATGGCTACACCTTC; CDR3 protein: CASSSLWGQGTYGYTF
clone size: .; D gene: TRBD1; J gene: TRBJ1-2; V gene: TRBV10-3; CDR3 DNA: TGTGCCATCAGCGACGGACAGGCAAACTATGGCTACACCTTC; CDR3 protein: CAISDGQANYGYTF